This T cell receptor beta chain was recovered during a study of CD8 T cells in Susac syndrome. In the case of this clonotype: The target antigen is unknown.

In blood CD8+ and CD4+ T cells, TCR beta underwent sequencing. TEMRA cells were FACS-enriched, and CD8+ and CD4+ T cells were isolated negatively. Study-wide points: Acknowledgment was made by the study that its TCR sequencing and HLA analysis involved a relatively small number of individuals.

cDNA came from about 0.5 to 1 ug RNA primed by random hexamers. The TCR beta CDR3 was amplified by immunoSEQ multiplex PCR across 54 Vbeta, 13 Jbeta. TCRdb reanalysed the immunoSEQ multiplex PCR reads using MiXCR and keeps one entry per CDR3 protein. The sample lists fewer than 350,000 distinct CDR3 sequences, 85% seen once, with around 0.2% in the top ten. The germline gives CDR1 LNHDA, CDR2 SQIVND (reference sequence). V gave up 4 bases and J gave up 7 bases, with 11 bases separating them. This CDR3 has 13 amino acids. The sequenced sample consisted of CD8+ T cells from PBMCs. The sequence was collected from a human donor with multiple sclerosis. The chain recombines TRBV19 with TRBJ2-1; no definite D call. The CDR3 region has the DNA TGTGCCAGTAGTACCCTCCATGAGAATGAGCAGTTCTTC. Its translation: CASSTLHENEQFF. Variable domain in full (rest from reference TRBV19 and TRBJ2-1): DGGITQSPKYLFRKEGQNVTLSCEQNLNHDAMYWYRQDPGQGLRLIYYSQIVNDFQKGDIAEGYSVSREKKESFPLTVTSAQKNPTAFYLCASSTLHENEQFFGPGTRLTVL.